The T cell receptor (beta chain) described here comes from a study of T cell responses to AZD1222 COVID-19 vaccine. Regarding the study as a whole: Unmutated variant regions are reportedly targeted by nearly half of spike-specific TCRs. Baseline antibody screening turned up just a handful of seropositive AZD1222 recipients.

Sequencing was performed with immunoSEQ multiplex PCR; in TCRdb, only in-frame clones are kept and a portion is missing. Of 66,000 or so clones listed, 79% were seen once; the top ten hold 20% to 30%. Notes on this clone: The antigen remains undetermined.

This CDR3 comprises 16 residues. The germline gives CDR1 GTSNPN, CDR2 SVGIG (reference sequence). V lost 3 bases and J lost 6; bases outside the gene matches: 7. This chain connects TRBV30 to TRBJ2-1, with TRBD2 identical over 14 bases. This clonotype was sampled from an adult in good health. This specimen was peripheral blood, taken on day 0 of MenACWY control vaccination. CDR3 DNA sequence: TGTGCCTGGAGGATCGGGACTAGCGGGAGACTCAATGAGCAGTTCTTC. Amino acids: CAWRIGTSGRLNEQFF.